This TCR beta chain was captured in a study of radiation and T cells in renal cell carcinoma. The CDR3 totals 16 residues. V was shortened by 8 bases and J by 0 bases, with 18 bases between the two germline ends. The germline CDR1 and CDR2 sequences are LNHDA and SQIVND (reference sequence). Time point: baseline pretreatment blood. Indicated treatment: 15 Gy SBRT to primary tumor, nephrectomy 4 weeks later. The study, taken as a whole, reports: In blood, top tumor clones expanded by 2 weeks, shrinking by 4.

Worth noting for this clone: Its antigen remains unknown.

Generated by immunoSEQ multiplex PCR, the TCRdb table keeps only in-frame clones and is missing some. The sample has 130,000 or so clones, roughly 83% seen once; the top ten hold roughly a quarter. Sequencing used blood, obtained from a patient whose treatment included radiotherapy and nephrectomy. This chain uses TRBV19 with TRBJ2-3; the D is unclear. The receptor's source is a woman aged 50 to 60 with renal cell carcinoma. The CDR3 spells CASSSPGRPSTDTQYF. In nucleotides, the CDR3 is TGTGCCAGTTCCTCCCCCGGCCGTCCAAGCACAGATACGCAGTATTTT.